One sample yielded the 9 T cell receptor beta chains listed below, sequenced in a study of blood T cell repertoires in COVID-19. Produced via immunoSEQ multiplex PCR; TCRdb's table is partial and in-frame only. Of some 96,000 clones in the sample, about 84% were seen once. Sequencing was carried out using peripheral blood. The source of these receptors is a human donor in a cohort sampled during active COVID-19.

V gene TRBV19 combines with J gene TRBJ2-7; TRBD2 aligns across 13 bases. The CDR3 spans 15 residues. Germline CDR1 and CDR2: LNHDA and SQIVND (reference sequence). J was trimmed by 6 bases and V by 4 bases; bases with no gene match: 6. CDR3 nucleotides: TGTGCCAGTAGTACACTAGCGGGAGGGCCTGGCGAGCAGTACTTC. This codes for CASSTLAGGPGEQYF.

This chain joins TRBV11-2 and TRBJ2-7, with 9 bases aligning to TRBD2. In germline, CDR1 is SGHAT, CDR2 FQNNGV. Unmatched junction bases numbered 8, after V lost 4 bases and J lost 4 bases. CDR3 length: 15 residues. The CDR3 loop is CASSSHRLAAYEQYF. In DNA form, the CDR3 reads TGTGCCAGCAGCTCCCATCGACTAGCGGCGTACGAGCAGTACTTC.

This chain uses TRBV2 with TRBJ1-1, with unresolved D. V lost 7 bases and J 7 bases, leaving 10 bases between the germline ends. Looked up from germline, CDR1 is SNHLY and CDR2 is FYNNEI. The CDR3 covers 11 residues. The CDR3 protein is CASTTYGEAFF. In DNA form, the CDR3 reads TGTGCCAGCACCACCTATGGTGAAGCTTTCTTT.

The chain couples TRBV5-6 to TRBJ2-1, with D perhaps TRBD1 (5 bases). Germline CDR1 is SGHDT and CDR2 is YYEEEE. Trimming left V 4 bases short and J 2 bases short, with 10 bases between. This CDR3 has 14 residues. DNA for the CDR3: TGTGCCAGCAGCCCTACAGGTCCCTACAATGAGCAGTTCTTC. Translated, it gives CASSPTGPYNEQFF. Variable domain in full (rest from reference TRBV5-6 and TRBJ2-1): DAGVTQSPTHLIKTRGQQVTLRCSPKSGHDTVSWYQQALGQGPQFIFQYYEEEERQRGNFPDRFSGHQFPNYSSELNVNALLLGDSALYLCASSPTGPYNEQFFGPGTRLTVL.

The rearrangement links TRBV5-1 to TRBJ2-3; D possibly corresponds to TRBD2 (5 bases). This CDR3 is 14 amino acids long. Trimming cost V 4 bases and J 4 bases, with 13 bases left between them. CDR1 SGHRS and CDR2 YFSETQ come from the germline V gene. The CDR3 DNA sequence: TGCGCCAGCAGCCCGTCGGACTCGGCAGATACGCAGTATTTT. It translates to CASSPSDSADTQYF.

The rearrangement uses TRBV3-1 (or the pseudogene TRBV3-2) and TRBJ2-4; 8 bases map to TRBD2. The trim removed 4 bases at V and 5 bases at J, leaving 4 bases unmatched. The V gene's germline CDR1 is LGHDT and CDR2 YNNKEL (reference sequence). The CDR3 consists of 14 residues. The DNA of the CDR3 is TGTGCCAGCAGCCGCAGCGGGAGAGAAAACATTCAGTACTTC. It specifies CASSRSGRENIQYF.

V is TRBV5-1 and J is TRBJ1-2; 8 positions match TRBD1. V was pared by 0 bases and J by 3 bases, with 1 base of the junction left unmatched. This CDR3 region has 14 residues. Germline V gene lookup returns CDR1 SGHRS and CDR2 YFSETQ. For the CDR3, the DNA is TGCGCCAGCAGCTTGGGGGACAGGCACTATGGCTACACCTTC. Amino acid sequence: CASSLGDRHYGYTF.

The J gene is TRBJ2-7, the V gene TRBV7-2, with a weak D call TRBD1 (6 bases). The germline V gene has CDR1 SGHTA and CDR2 FQGNSA. The V gene lost 8 bases and the J gene lost 2 bases, with 10 bases spanning the gap. This CDR3 has 12 residues. Here the CDR3 DNA reads TGTGCCAGCTCTGGACAGACCTACGAGCAGTACTTC. Translated, it gives CASSGQTYEQYF. Filled out from reference TRBV7-2 and TRBJ2-7, the complete variable domain reads GAGVSQSPSNKVTEKGKDVELRCDPISGHTALYWYRQSLGQGLEFLIYFQGNSAPDKSGLPSDRFSAERTGGSVSTLTIQRTQQEDSAVYLCASSGQTYEQYFGPGTRLTVT.

The gene calls are TRBV6-5 and TRBJ2-3; tentative D call: TRBD2 (6 bases). The CDR3 spans 12 residues. Per germline, CDR1 MNHEY and CDR2 SVGAGI. The V end was cut by 7 bases, the J end by 2 bases, with 7 bases between. The CDR3 loop reads CASTGATDTQYF. CDR3 DNA sequence: TGTGCCAGCACGGGAGCCACAGATACGCAGTATTTT.